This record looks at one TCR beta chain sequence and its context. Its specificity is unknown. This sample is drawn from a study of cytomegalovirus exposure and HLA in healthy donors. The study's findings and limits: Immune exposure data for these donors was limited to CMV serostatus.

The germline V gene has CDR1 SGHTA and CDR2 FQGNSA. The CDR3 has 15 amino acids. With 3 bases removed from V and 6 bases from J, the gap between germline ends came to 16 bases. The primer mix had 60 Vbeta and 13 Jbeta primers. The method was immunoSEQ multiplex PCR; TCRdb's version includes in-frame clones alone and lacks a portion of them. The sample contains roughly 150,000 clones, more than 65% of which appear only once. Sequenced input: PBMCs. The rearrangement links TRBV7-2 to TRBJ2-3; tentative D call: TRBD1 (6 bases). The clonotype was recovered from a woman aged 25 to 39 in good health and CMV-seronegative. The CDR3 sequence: CASSLQVERGDTQYF. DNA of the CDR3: TGTGCCAGCAGCTTGCAGGTCGAGAGGGGGGATACGCAGTATTTT.